This entry is about one T cell receptor (beta chain). As yet, its antigen is unknown. The sample is drawn from a study of cytomegalovirus exposure and HLA in healthy donors. General study points: Previous analysis showed most TCR beta V segments were productive about 87% or about 30% of the time.

The CDR3 has 13 amino acids. The V gene end was trimmed by 10 bases and the J gene end by 8 bases; junction bases not matched to a gene: 13. CDR1 is SGHNT and CDR2 is YYREEE in the germline V gene (reference sequence). The primer mix had 60 Vbeta and 13 Jbeta primers. Under the authors' procedure: Roughly 83 million unique TCR beta chains, about 11 million of them shared, were counted by a later analysis. The assay was immunoSEQ multiplex PCR, and TCRdb's table has in-frame clones only and misses some. V, J and clone size are those of that table, while D and trimming were read from the DNA. In the table there are fewer than 200,000 clones, 75% to 90% of which are singletons.

Material: PBMCs. This TCR derives from a young man in good health and CMV-seronegative. The rearrangement links TRBV5-4 to TRBJ1-2; 8 nucleotides match TRBD1. The CDR3 sequence is CAATGAGGEGYTF. The CDR3 nucleotides read TGTGCCGCGACCGGGGCAGGGGGCGAAGGCTACACCTTC. Combining the CDR3 with reference TRBV5-4 and TRBJ1-2 gives the whole variable domain ETGVTQSPTHLIKTRGQQVTLRCSSQSGHNTVSWYQQALGQGPQFIFQYYREEENGRGNFPPRFSGLQFPNYSSELNVNALELDDSALYLCAATGAGGEGYTFGSGTRLTVV.